Listed here are 25 T cell receptor beta chains from one sample, sequenced in a study of blood T cells in healthy people across ages. Primed by a sample-barcoded 5' primer and a J-beta primer mix, a second PCR proceeded for roughly 6 to 12 cycles. MiXCR, run by TCRdb on the 5' RACE reads, gives a single entry per CDR3 protein. The sample holds around 600,000 distinct CDR3 sequences, roughly 43% seen once. Material: blood. These receptors were collected from a man aged 80 or over in good health.

V and J are TRBV7-2 and TRBJ1-2; the D is unclear. From germline, CDR1 is SGHTA and CDR2 FQGNSA. The CDR3 is 14 amino acids. V shed 5 bases and J shed 5 bases, with 15 bases lying between them. The DNA of the CDR3 is TGTGCCAGCAGCCCTGAAGTCACCGTGTATGGCTACACCTTC. As protein: CASSPEVTVYGYTF.

The CDR3 region is CASSQNRDSGYTF. The CDR3 DNA reads TGTGCCAGCAGTCAAAACCGGGACAGCGGCTACACCTTC. The chain joins TRBV7-3 to TRBJ1-2, with 7 bases lining up with TRBD1. The CDR3 has 13 residues. V shed 6 bases and J 8 bases; nucleotides not matched to a gene: 9. The germline V gene has CDR1 SGHTA and CDR2 FQGTGA.

This clonotype was counted a few times. The chain recombines TRBV20-1 with TRBJ1-4, with 9 positions matching TRBD1. The germline V gene has CDR1 DFQATT and CDR2 SNEGSKA (reference sequence). Germline trimming cut 3 bases from V and 7 bases from J; bases unmatched to any gene: 9. The CDR3 contains 15 residues. CDR3 loop: CSAREAGQGSEKLFF. The DNA of the CDR3 is TGCAGTGCTAGGGAGGCGGGACAGGGAAGTGAAAAACTGTTTTTT.

The V and J genes are TRBV2 and TRBJ1-6; weak D call: TRBD1 (6 bases). Between the trimmed V and J ends, which lost 8 bases and 0 bases, there was a span of 23 bases. This CDR3 has 19 amino acids. Looked up from germline, CDR1 is SNHLY and CDR2 is FYNNEI. The CDR3, as DNA: TGTGCCAGCCAAGAGGGGGGTCGCGGCCGCAGCTCCTATAATTCACCCCTCCACTTT. It specifies CASQEGGRGRSSYNSPLHF.

The rearrangement uses TRBV11-1 and TRBJ1-5; 9 nucleotides match TRBD1. The germline gives CDR1 SGHAT, CDR2 FQDESV (reference sequence). J lost 5 bases, V lost 1 base, and 3 bases had no gene match. The CDR3 consists of 15 residues. DNA of the CDR3: TGTGCCAGCAGCTTAGACAGGGGGCAGGATCAGCCCCAGCATTTT. This encodes CASSLDRGQDQPQHF.

The chain couples TRBV7-9 to TRBJ2-1; 8 nucleotides agree with TRBD2. V gave up 1 base and J gave up 8 bases; unmatched junction bases: 4. CDR3 length equals 14 residues. Germline V gene lookup returns CDR1 SEHNR and CDR2 FQNEAQ (reference sequence). The CDR3 nucleotides are TGTGCCAGCAGCTTAGTTGCCGGGGGGGATGAGCAGTTCTTC. Translated, it gives CASSLVAGGDEQFF.

The V and J genes are TRBV27 and TRBJ2-1; 11 nucleotides align to TRBD2. From germline, CDR1 is MNHEY and CDR2 SMNVEV (reference sequence). The CDR3 spans 16 residues. The junction had 9 bases not matched to a gene; V was cut back by 6 bases and J by 5 bases. The CDR3 nucleotides read TGTGCCAGCAGCCCTATAGCGGGAGGGCTCCACAATGAGCAGTTCTTC. Translated: CASSPIAGGLHNEQFF.

This CDR3 reads CATSRDSGDRTLTGELFF. CDR3 DNA: TGTGCCACCAGCAGAGATAGTGGGGACAGGACCCTCACCGGGGAGCTGTTTTTT. V and J are TRBV15 and TRBJ2-2; TRBD1 matches 8 bases. V lost 0 bases and J lost 4; bases outside the gene matches: 10. This CDR3 contains 18 residues. Germline V lookup: CDR1 LNHNV, CDR2 YYDKDF (reference sequence). The entire variable domain, with the rest obtained from reference TRBV15 and TRBJ2-2, is as follows: DAMVIQNPRYQVTQFGKPVTLSCSQTLNHNVMYWYQQKSSQAPKLLFHYYDKDFNNEADTPDNFQSRRPNTSFCFLDIRSPGLGDTAMYLCATSRDSGDRTLTGELFFGEGSRLTVL.

V is TRBV5-5 and J is TRBJ2-4; possibly TRBD2 for D (7 bases). The CDR3 has 14 amino acids. CDR1 SGHKS and CDR2 YYEKEE come from the germline V gene (reference sequence). V lost 4 bases to trimming and J lost 6 bases, with 14 bases between them. The CDR3 loop reads CASSGGGQRNIQYF. In DNA, the CDR3 is TGTGCCAGCAGCGGGGGGGGCCAGAGAAACATTCAGTACTTC.

Details on this clonotype: A much larger clone differs by one base, so this may be a read error. This chain uses TRBV2 with TRBJ2-3; 8 bases line up with TRBD1. This CDR3 has 14 residues. Germline values: CDR1 SNHLY, CDR2 FYNNEI. CDR3 sequence reads: CAGRGLSPTDTQYF. The CDR3 nucleotides read TGTGCCGGCAGGGGGCTATCCCCCACAGATACGCAGTATTTT.

This clonotype was counted ten times or more. The V call is TRBV7-9, the J call TRBJ2-7, with TRBD1 as a possible D gene (6 bases). V gave up 5 bases and J gave up 0 bases, with 17 bases separating them. Germline CDR1 is SEHNR and CDR2 is FQNEAQ (reference sequence). The CDR3 totals 16 residues. The CDR3 is CASSAQPRDNSYEQYF. The CDR3 nucleotides are TGTGCCAGCAGCGCGCAACCTCGGGACAACTCCTACGAGCAGTACTTC.

The genes are TRBV6-2 or TRBV6-3 and TRBJ2-1; the D is unclear. V lost 6 bases, J lost 4 bases, and 16 bases lay in between. The CDR3 spans 15 residues. Germline CDR1 MNHEY, CDR2 SVGEGT. The CDR3: CASSHQVILYNEQFF. CDR3 DNA sequence: TGTGCCAGCAGCCACCAGGTGATCCTATACAATGAGCAGTTCTTC.

This clonotype was seen a handful of times. J is TRBJ2-3 and V is TRBV7-9; D not resolved. Germline loops: CDR1 SEHNR, CDR2 FQNEAQ (reference sequence). The CDR3 contains 11 residues. The ends were cut back, 6 bases at V and 7 bases at J, with 8 bases in the middle. This CDR3 reads CASRSSNTQYF. The CDR3 coding sequence is TGTGCCAGCAGGTCCTCCAATACGCAGTATTTT.

The chain recombines TRBV5-1 with TRBJ2-1; no clear D gene. Germline V gives CDR1 SGHRS, CDR2 YFSETQ. The CDR3 contains 12 residues. The germline V and J ends were trimmed by 4 bases and 6 bases, with 8 bases remaining between them. The DNA for the CDR3 is TGCGCCAGCAGCCCGGACGTCAATGAGCAGTTCTTC. This encodes CASSPDVNEQFF. Full variable domain (rest looked up from reference TRBV5-1 and TRBJ2-1): KAGVTQTPRYLIKTRGQQVTLSCSPISGHRSVSWYQQTPGQGLQFLFEYFSETQRNKGNFPGRFSGRQFSNSRSEMNVSTLELGDSALYLCASSPDVNEQFFGPGTRLTVL.

This clonotype was counted a few times. This rearrangement joins TRBV9 to TRBJ2-5; D is possibly TRBD1 or TRBD2 (5 bases each). Trimming cost V 6 bases and J 4 bases, with 19 bases left between them. This CDR3 has 15 residues. From germline, CDR1 is SGDLS and CDR2 YYNGEE. CDR3 residues: CASTLGLEAGETQYF. CDR3 DNA sequence: TGTGCCAGCACCCTGGGGCTTGAGGCGGGAGAGACCCAGTACTTC. Looking up the rest from reference TRBV9 and TRBJ2-5 gives the full variable domain: DSGVTQTPKHLITATGQRVTLRCSPRSGDLSVYWYQQSLDQGLQFLIQYYNGEERAKGNILERFSAQQFPDLHSELNLSSLELGDSALYFCASTLGLEAGETQYFGPGTRLLVL.

This clonotype was observed a handful of times. The rearrangement uses TRBV6-1 and TRBJ2-5; tentatively, D is TRBD1 or TRBD2 (5 bases each). The CDR3 has 14 amino acids. Germline V lookup: CDR1 MNHNS, CDR2 SASEGT. Trimming removed 0 bases at V and 5 bases at J, with 10 bases between. The CDR3 is CASSEAGWGETQYF. The CDR3 nucleotides read TGTGCCAGCAGTGAAGCTGGGTGGGGGGAGACCCAGTACTTC.

Details on this clonotype: A much more abundant neighbour one base away suggests this may be a read error. This sequence joins TRBV6-5 and TRBJ1-1, with 7 bases lining up with TRBD1. This CDR3 comprises 14 residues. The germline gives CDR1 MNHEY, CDR2 SVGAGI. The CDR3 loop reads CAGRPGTVNTEAFF. DNA for the CDR3: TGTGCCGGCAGACCCGGGACAGTGAACACTGAAGCTTTCTTT.

This clonotype was seen a handful of times. The chain has TRBV7-2 and TRBJ1-1; D gene ambiguous. The CDR3 runs to 12 residues. Trimming stripped 2 bases from V and 11 bases from J, with 12 bases between. Germline V gives CDR1 SGHTA, CDR2 FQGNSA. CDR3 region: CASSLRFKNAFF. CDR3 DNA sequence: TGTGCCAGCAGCTTAAGGTTCAAGAACGCTTTCTTT. Complete variable domain (other parts from reference TRBV7-2 and TRBJ1-1): GAGVSQSPSNKVTEKGKDVELRCDPISGHTALYWYRQSLGQGLEFLIYFQGNSAPDKSGLPSDRFSAERTGGSVSTLTIQRTQQEDSAVYLCASSLRFKNAFFGQGTRLTVV.

The CDR3 bases are TGTGCCAGCAGCCAGGGATGGCAGGCGAATCAGCCCCAGCATTTT. Translating gives CASSQGWQANQPQHF. This chain links TRBV4-2 with TRBJ1-5; D is ambiguous. Trimming removed 3 bases from V and 4 bases from J, with 13 bases in between. CDR1 is LGHNA and CDR2 is YNFKEQ in the germline V gene. The CDR3 consists of 15 residues.

V is TRBV7-9 and J is TRBJ1-1; D is ambiguous. The CDR3 has 16 residues. Germline-derived CDR1 and CDR2 are SEHNR and FQNEAQ (reference sequence). V was shortened by 3 bases and J by 0 bases, with 14 bases between the two germline ends. The CDR3 reads CASSFRRGIMNTEAFF. The CDR3 nucleotides read TGTGCCAGCAGCTTTCGTAGAGGGATCATGAACACTGAAGCTTTCTTT.

Concerning this clonotype: This may arise from a read error, as a much more abundant clone is one base away. J is TRBJ2-7 and V is TRBV6-5; TRBD2 agrees at 8 bases. The CDR3 consists of 15 residues. Trimming at V came to 6 bases and at J to 0 bases, leaving 7 bases not matched to a gene. Germline lookup yields CDR1 MNHEY and CDR2 SVGAGI. CDR3 region: CASSPLAGASYEQYF. Written as DNA, the CDR3 is TGTGCCAGCAGCCCCCTAGCGGGTGCCTCCTACGAGCAGTACTTC.

The gene calls are TRBV12-3 or TRBV12-4 and TRBJ2-7; D unclear. Trimming cost V 2 bases and J 7 bases, with 9 bases left between them. The CDR3 spans 12 residues. As DNA, the CDR3 is TGTGCCAGCAGTTTATTACCACATGAGCAGTACTTC. It codes for CASSLLPHEQYF.

Ten or more counts support this clonotype. This rearrangement joins TRBV7-9 to TRBJ2-7; 10 nucleotides match TRBD1. The germline V gene has CDR1 SEHNR and CDR2 FQNEAQ (reference sequence). This CDR3 is built from 13 residues. The V segment lost 3 bases and the J segment 5 bases; nucleotides outside the gene matches: 1. The CDR3 nucleotides are TGTGCCAGCAGCTTGACAGGGGGCAACGAGCAGTACTTC. Residues: CASSLTGGNEQYF.

This chain links TRBV12-3 or TRBV12-4 with TRBJ1-2, with TRBD1 as a possible D gene (6 bases). The CDR3 spans 13 residues. The germline V and J ends were trimmed by 6 bases and 3 bases, with 11 bases remaining between them. The CDR3 region has the DNA TGTGCCAGCAGCCCCGGGACATACTATGGCTACACCTTC. Translation: CASSPGTYYGYTF.

The chain links TRBV28 to TRBJ1-5, with 8 bases fitting TRBD1. The V and J ends lost 3 bases and 1 base, in that order; junction bases with no gene match: 8. Germline V gene lookup returns CDR1 MDHEN and CDR2 SYDVKM. The CDR3 contains 17 residues. CDR3 in amino acids: CASSLPTGVTSNQPQHF. The CDR3 DNA reads as TGTGCCAGCAGTTTGCCGACAGGGGTTACGAGCAATCAGCCCCAGCATTTT.